Listed below are T cell receptor beta chains from one sample, sequenced in a study of blood T cell repertoires in COVID-19. The assay was immunoSEQ multiplex PCR, and TCRdb's table has in-frame clones only and misses some. Of 100,000 or so clones listed, roughly 85% were seen once; the top ten hold 3.5% to 5%. The sample was peripheral blood. These receptors were collected from a man between 50 and 59 years old with acute or convalescent COVID-19. Each CDR3 is given with its conserved first and last residue. Each record gives: V gene, J gene, CDR3 protein.

>TRBV5-1|TRBJ2-3
CASLPGSTRTDTQYF
>TRBV7-2|TRBJ2-3
CASSQGQGSSTDTQYF
>TRBV5-8|TRBJ1-5
CASSFNRRGGNQPQHF
>TRBV28|TRBJ1-5
CASSLRQASNQPQHF
>TRBV5-1|TRBJ2-5
CASNRASGTRETQYF
>TRBV20-1|TRBJ2-7
CSPKWGDEQYF
>TRBV3-1/TRBV3-2|TRBJ2-3
CASSLNYRGLGTDTQYF
>TRBV21-1|TRBJ2-5
CASTLDRSQETQYF
>TRBV2|TRBJ1-4
CASSKRMTGGATNEKLFF
>TRBV2|TRBJ2-4
CASSGQGLAKNIQYF
>TRBV27|TRBJ2-1
CASSSGGSYNEQFF
>TRBV27|TRBJ2-7
CASISLAGREQYF
>TRBV5-4|TRBJ1-6
CASSGQNNSPLHF
>TRBV11-2|TRBJ2-5
CASSLAGLQETQYF
>TRBV6-5|TRBJ1-3
CASSSPGTGNTIYF
>TRBV6-5|TRBJ2-1
CASSLDPRGQFF
>TRBV4-2|TRBJ1-5
CASSQGTGSEGQPQHF